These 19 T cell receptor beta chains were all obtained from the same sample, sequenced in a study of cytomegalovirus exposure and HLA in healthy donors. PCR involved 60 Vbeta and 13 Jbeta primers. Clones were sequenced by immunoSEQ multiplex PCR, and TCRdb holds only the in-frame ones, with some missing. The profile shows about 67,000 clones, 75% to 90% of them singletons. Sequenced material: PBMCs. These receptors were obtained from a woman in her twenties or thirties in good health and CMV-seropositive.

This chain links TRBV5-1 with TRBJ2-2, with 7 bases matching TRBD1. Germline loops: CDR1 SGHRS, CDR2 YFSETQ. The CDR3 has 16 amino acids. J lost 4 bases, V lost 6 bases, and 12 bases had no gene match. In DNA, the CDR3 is TGCGCCAGCAAAGGTTCCGGGACAGCTATCACCGGGGAGCTGTTTTTT. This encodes CASKGSGTAITGELFF.

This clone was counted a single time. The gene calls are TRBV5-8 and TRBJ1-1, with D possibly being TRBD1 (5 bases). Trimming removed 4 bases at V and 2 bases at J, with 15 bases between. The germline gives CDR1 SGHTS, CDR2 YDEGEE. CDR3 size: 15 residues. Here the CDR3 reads CASSPGVLVNTEAFF. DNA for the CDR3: TGTGCCAGCAGCCCGGGGGTTTTGGTAAACACTGAAGCTTTCTTT. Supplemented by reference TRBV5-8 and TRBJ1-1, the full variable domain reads EAGVTQSPTHLIKTRGQQATLRCSPISGHTSVYWYQQALGLGLQFLLWYDEGEERNRGNFPPRFSGRQFPNYSSELNVNALELEDSALYLCASSPGVLVNTEAFFGQGTRLTVV.

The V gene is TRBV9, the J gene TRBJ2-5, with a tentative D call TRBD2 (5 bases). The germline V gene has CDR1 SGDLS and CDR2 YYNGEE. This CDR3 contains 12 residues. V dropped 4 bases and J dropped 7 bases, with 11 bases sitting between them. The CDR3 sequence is CASSSPRGTQYF. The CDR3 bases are TGTGCCAGCAGCTCACCCCGGGGGACCCAGTACTTC.

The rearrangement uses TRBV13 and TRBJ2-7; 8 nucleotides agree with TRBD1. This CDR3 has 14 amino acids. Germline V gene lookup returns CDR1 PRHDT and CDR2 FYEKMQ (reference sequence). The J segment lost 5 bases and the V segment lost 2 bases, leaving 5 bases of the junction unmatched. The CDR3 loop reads CASSLRQGRNEQYF. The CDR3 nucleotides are TGTGCCAGCAGCTTAAGACAGGGGAGGAACGAGCAGTACTTC.

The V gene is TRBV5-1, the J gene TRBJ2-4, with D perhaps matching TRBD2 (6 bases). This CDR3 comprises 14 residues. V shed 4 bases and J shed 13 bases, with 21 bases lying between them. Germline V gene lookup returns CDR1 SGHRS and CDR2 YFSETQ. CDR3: CASSLKSGTRVQYF. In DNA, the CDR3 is TGCGCCAGCAGCCTAAAATCCGGGACTCGGGTGCAGTACTTC.

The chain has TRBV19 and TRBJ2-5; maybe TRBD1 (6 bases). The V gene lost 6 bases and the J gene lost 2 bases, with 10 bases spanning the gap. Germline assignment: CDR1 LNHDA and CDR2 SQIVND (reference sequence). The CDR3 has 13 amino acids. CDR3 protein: CASSRTVQETQYF. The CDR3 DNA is TGTGCCAGTAGCAGGACAGTTCAAGAGACCCAGTACTTC.

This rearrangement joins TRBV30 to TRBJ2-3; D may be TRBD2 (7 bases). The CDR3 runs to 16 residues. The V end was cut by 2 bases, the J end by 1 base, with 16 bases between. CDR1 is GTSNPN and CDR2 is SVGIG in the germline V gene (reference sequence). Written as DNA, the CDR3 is TGTGCCTGGAGTCGGCCGCGGGGGACACGCACAGATACGCAGTATTTT. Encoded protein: CAWSRPRGTRTDTQYF.

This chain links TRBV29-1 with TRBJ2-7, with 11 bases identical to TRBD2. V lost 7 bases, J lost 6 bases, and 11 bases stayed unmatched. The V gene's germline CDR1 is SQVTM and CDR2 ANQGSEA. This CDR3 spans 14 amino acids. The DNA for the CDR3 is TGCAGCGCTGAGTTAGCGGGAGGGCTTGGCGAGCAGTACTTC. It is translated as CSAELAGGLGEQYF.

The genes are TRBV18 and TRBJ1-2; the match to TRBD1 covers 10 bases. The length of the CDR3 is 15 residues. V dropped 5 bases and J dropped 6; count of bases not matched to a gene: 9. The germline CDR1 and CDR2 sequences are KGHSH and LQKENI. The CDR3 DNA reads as TGTGCCAGCTCATCAGGGACAGGGGTCGGGAATGGCTACACCTTC. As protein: CASSSGTGVGNGYTF.

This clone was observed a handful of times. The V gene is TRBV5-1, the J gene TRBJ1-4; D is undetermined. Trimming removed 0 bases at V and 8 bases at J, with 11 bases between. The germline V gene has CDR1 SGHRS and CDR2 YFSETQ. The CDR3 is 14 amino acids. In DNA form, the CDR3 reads TGCGCCAGCAGCTTGGGAACCGGTCGGGAAAAACTGTTTTTT. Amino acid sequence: CASSLGTGREKLFF.

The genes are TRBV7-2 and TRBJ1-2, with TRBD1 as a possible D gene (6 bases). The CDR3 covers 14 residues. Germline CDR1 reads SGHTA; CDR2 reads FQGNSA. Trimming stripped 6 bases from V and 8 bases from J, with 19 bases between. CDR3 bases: TGTGCCAGCAGAAACCGGGGAGGGGGGTTAGGCTACACCTTC. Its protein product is CASRNRGGGLGYTF.

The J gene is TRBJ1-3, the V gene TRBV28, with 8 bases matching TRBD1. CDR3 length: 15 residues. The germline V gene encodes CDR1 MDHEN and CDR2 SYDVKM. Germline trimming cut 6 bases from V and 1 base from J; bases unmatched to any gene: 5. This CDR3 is CASSSGTGSGNTIYF. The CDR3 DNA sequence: TGTGCCAGCAGCAGCGGGACAGGATCTGGAAACACCATATATTTT.

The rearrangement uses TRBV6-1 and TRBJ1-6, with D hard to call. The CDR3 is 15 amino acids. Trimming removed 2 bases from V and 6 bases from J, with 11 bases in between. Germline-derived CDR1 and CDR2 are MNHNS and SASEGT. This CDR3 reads CASSESRPINSPLHF. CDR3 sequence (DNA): TGTGCCAGCAGTGAATCGCGGCCTATTAATTCACCCCTCCACTTT.

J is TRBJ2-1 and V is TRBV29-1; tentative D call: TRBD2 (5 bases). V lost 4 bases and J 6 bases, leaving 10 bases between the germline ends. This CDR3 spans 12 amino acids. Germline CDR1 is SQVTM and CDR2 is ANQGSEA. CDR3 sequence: CSVAGLVNEQFF. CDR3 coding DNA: TGCAGCGTTGCCGGACTCGTCAATGAGCAGTTCTTC.

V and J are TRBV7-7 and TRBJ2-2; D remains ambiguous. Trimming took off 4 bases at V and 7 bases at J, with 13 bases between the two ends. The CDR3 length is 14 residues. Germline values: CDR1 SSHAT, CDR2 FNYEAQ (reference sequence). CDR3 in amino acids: CASSSLADGGELFF. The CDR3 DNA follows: TGTGCCAGCAGCTCCTTGGCCGATGGCGGGGAGCTGTTTTTT.

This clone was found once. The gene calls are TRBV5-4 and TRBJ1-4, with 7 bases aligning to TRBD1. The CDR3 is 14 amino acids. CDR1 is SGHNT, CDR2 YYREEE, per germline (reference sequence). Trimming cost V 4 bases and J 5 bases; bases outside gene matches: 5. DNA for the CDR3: TGTGCCAGCAGCCGGGACAGTGGGAATGAAAAACTGTTTTTT. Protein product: CASSRDSGNEKLFF.

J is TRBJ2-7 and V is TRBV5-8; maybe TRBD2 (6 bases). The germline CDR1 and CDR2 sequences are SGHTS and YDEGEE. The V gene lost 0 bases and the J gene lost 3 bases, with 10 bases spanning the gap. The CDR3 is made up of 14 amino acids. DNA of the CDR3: TGTGCCAGCAGCTTGGTACTGGGACTCTACGAGCAGTACTTC. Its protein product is CASSLVLGLYEQYF.

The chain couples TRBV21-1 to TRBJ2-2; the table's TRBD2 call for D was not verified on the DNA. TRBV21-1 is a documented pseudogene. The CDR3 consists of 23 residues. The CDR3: CASSKVLRVVCGGLADNTGELFF. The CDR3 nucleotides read TGTGCCAGCAGCAAAGTTTTAAGGGTGGTTTGCGGAGGACTAGCGGATAACACCGGGGAGCTGTTTTTT.

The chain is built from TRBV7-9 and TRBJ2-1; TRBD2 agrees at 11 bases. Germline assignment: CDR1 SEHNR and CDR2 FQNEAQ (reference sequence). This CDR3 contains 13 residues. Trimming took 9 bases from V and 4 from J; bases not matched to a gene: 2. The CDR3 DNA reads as TGTGCCAGTTTAGCGGGAGGGTACAATGAGCAGTTCTTC. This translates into CASLAGGYNEQFF.